One sample yielded the 23 T cell receptor beta chains listed below, sequenced in a study of blood T cell repertoires in COVID-19. Profiled with immunoSEQ multiplex PCR; TCRdb holds only in-frame clones, not every one. The sample includes about 130,000 clones, around 82% of them seen just once. Sequenced material: peripheral blood. These receptors all come from a man aged 30-40 years with COVID-19, enrolled during active disease.

This rearrangement joins TRBV30 to TRBJ2-3; weak D call: TRBD2 (5 bases). The CDR3 loop spans 13 amino acids. Germline-derived CDR1 and CDR2 are GTSNPN and SVGIG (reference sequence). Trimming removed 3 bases from V and 8 bases from J, with 15 bases in between. The CDR3 DNA follows: TGTGCCTGGAGAAGGGTTCCGGAGGCTACGCAGTATTTT. Translation gives CAWRRVPEATQYF.

The V call is TRBV28, the J call TRBJ2-3; 9 bases line up with TRBD2. Trimming took 0 bases from V and 0 from J; bases not matched to a gene: 10. Germline values: CDR1 MDHEN, CDR2 SYDVKM. The CDR3 is 19 amino acids. The CDR3 is CASSLWPLSGGHSTDTQYF. DNA for the CDR3: TGTGCCAGCAGTTTATGGCCCCTAAGCGGGGGGCATAGCACAGATACGCAGTATTTT.

The chain carries TRBV9 and TRBJ2-2; 8 bases line up with TRBD1. The CDR3 totals 15 residues. V was pared by 3 bases and J by 5 bases, with 6 bases of the junction left unmatched. The germline gives CDR1 SGDLS, CDR2 YYNGEE. CDR3 in DNA: TGTGCCAGCAGCGCCGACAGGGGCCGTACCGGGGAGCTGTTTTTT. Amino acids: CASSADRGRTGELFF.

V usage is TRBV5-8 and J usage is TRBJ1-6; 7 bases fit TRBD1. J lost 0 bases, V lost 3 bases, and 9 bases had no gene match. Germline CDR1 is SGHTS and CDR2 is YDEGEE. The CDR3 loop spans 18 amino acids. This CDR3 reads CASSSRWDSSSYNSPLHF. The CDR3, as DNA: TGTGCCAGCAGCTCCAGATGGGACAGCAGCTCCTATAATTCACCCCTCCACTTT.

This clone was detected ten times or more. This sequence joins TRBV9 and TRBJ1-1, with TRBD1 as a possible D gene (6 bases). The CDR3 is made up of 14 amino acids. The V and J ends lost 0 bases and 6 bases respectively, with 12 bases between them. The germline V gene has CDR1 SGDLS and CDR2 YYNGEE. The chain's CDR3 is CASSVEGGRAEAFF. The CDR3 DNA follows: TGTGCCAGCAGCGTAGAAGGGGGGAGGGCTGAAGCTTTCTTT. The full variable domain, completed using reference TRBV9 and TRBJ1-1, is DSGVTQTPKHLITATGQRVTLRCSPRSGDLSVYWYQQSLDQGLQFLIQYYNGEERAKGNILERFSAQQFPDLHSELNLSSLELGDSALYFCASSVEGGRAEAFFGQGTRLTVV.

The chain couples TRBV4-3 to TRBJ2-7; 8 positions agree with TRBD2. The germline gives CDR1 LGHNA, CDR2 YSLEER. This CDR3 comprises 17 residues. V trimming: 3 bases; J trimming: 0 bases; junction bases outside the gene matches: 10. CDR3: CASSQDPGLGSSYEQYF. The CDR3 DNA is TGCGCCAGCAGCCAGGATCCGGGACTAGGTAGCTCCTACGAGCAGTACTTC.

The V call is TRBV11-3, the J call TRBJ1-6; D is possibly TRBD1 (6 bases). The CDR3 spans 15 residues. With 5 bases removed from V and 5 bases from J, the gap between germline ends came to 13 bases. The germline V gene has CDR1 SGHNT and CDR2 YENEEA. CDR3 sequence (DNA): TGTGCCAGCAGCCTCCAGGGGACCAATAATTCACCCCTCCACTTT. Its translation is CASSLQGTNNSPLHF.

The J gene is TRBJ2-7, the V gene TRBV18; 10 bases are a match to TRBD1. This CDR3 has 16 amino acids. The V gene's germline CDR1 is KGHSH and CDR2 LQKENI. The V segment lost 3 bases and the J segment 3 bases; nucleotides outside the gene matches: 8. CDR3 sequence: CASSPLGTGVNYEQYF. The CDR3 nucleotides are TGTGCCAGCTCACCCTTGGGGACAGGGGTTAACTACGAGCAGTACTTC.

V and J are TRBV7-8 and TRBJ1-5, with D perhaps TRBD1 (5 bases). This CDR3 has 15 residues. Germline CDR1 SGHVS, CDR2 FQNEAQ. The germline V and J ends were trimmed by 0 bases and 3 bases, with 9 bases remaining between them. Here the CDR3 DNA reads TGTGCCAGCAGCTTAGCAGTCAGGGTCAATCAGCCCCAGCATTTT. It translates to CASSLAVRVNQPQHF.

The chain has TRBV29-1 and TRBJ1-1; 10 bases are shared with TRBD1. The CDR3 loop spans 15 amino acids. CDR1 is SQVTM and CDR2 is ANQGSEA in the germline V gene. V was pared by 7 bases and J by 1 base, with 9 bases of the junction left unmatched. The DNA of the CDR3 is TGCAGCGGATCCGGGACAGGGGATGGGAACACTGAAGCTTTCTTT. Residues: CSGSGTGDGNTEAFF.

This rearrangement joins TRBV29-1 to TRBJ1-4; the D gene is possibly TRBD1 (5 bases). The CDR3 has 12 residues. The germline CDR1 and CDR2 sequences are SQVTM and ANQGSEA. The V end was cut by 7 bases, the J end by 4 bases, with 10 bases between. The CDR3 DNA is TGCAGCGCTAGGGGCGGTAATGAAAAACTGTTTTTT. It specifies CSARGGNEKLFF.

The table lists this clone with a count of one. This chain joins TRBV4-1 and TRBJ2-7, with TRBD2 identical over 11 bases. The junction had 3 bases not matched to a gene; V was cut back by 1 base and J by 4 bases. The CDR3 runs 15 residues. In germline, CDR1 is MGHRA, CDR2 YSYEKL. The CDR3 protein is CASSQVTSGVYEQYF. The CDR3 bases are TGCGCCAGCAGCCAAGTGACTAGCGGGGTTTACGAGCAGTACTTC.

This clone was detected only once. This rearrangement joins TRBV9 to TRBJ1-4; 8 bases fit TRBD1. V was pared by 3 bases and J by 1 base, with 5 bases of the junction left unmatched. The CDR3 contains 16 residues. Germline V gene sequence: CDR1 SGDLS, CDR2 YYNGEE. The CDR3 DNA sequence: TGTGCCAGCAGCGGTGGACAGGGTGGAACTAATGAAAAACTGTTTTTT. Translated: CASSGGQGGTNEKLFF.

The chain combines TRBV19 with TRBJ2-3; the match to TRBD1 covers 9 bases. V gave up 3 bases and J gave up 3 bases; unmatched junction bases: 13. The length of the CDR3 is 18 residues. CDR1 is LNHDA and CDR2 is SQIVND in the germline V gene (reference sequence). For the CDR3, the DNA is TGTGCCAGTAGTATCCGTTTTTTAATGGGACAGGGTACAGATACGCAGTATTTT. As protein: CASSIRFLMGQGTDTQYF.

The chain recombines TRBV9 with TRBJ2-2; the D gene is possibly TRBD2 (7 bases). V shed 0 bases and J shed 3 bases, with 12 bases lying between them. Germline V gene data show CDR1 as SGDLS and CDR2 as YYNGEE. This CDR3 is built from 16 residues. For the CDR3, the DNA is TGTGCCAGCAGCGTAGAGGGGGGGCGATACACCGGGGAGCTGTTTTTT. It specifies CASSVEGGRYTGELFF.

V usage is TRBV6-2 or TRBV6-3 and J usage is TRBJ1-1; D uncertain. Per germline, CDR1 MNHEY and CDR2 SVGEGT. Trimming pared 6 bases from V and 3 bases from J, leaving 8 bases between. The CDR3 length is 12 residues. CDR3 residues: CASSHRDTEAFF. The DNA for the CDR3 is TGTGCCAGCAGCCATAGAGACACTGAAGCTTTCTTT.

The chain is built from TRBV19 and TRBJ1-5; the match to TRBD1 covers 9 bases. V was clipped by 7 bases and J by 5 bases; unmatched bases: 9. This CDR3 contains 15 residues. Germline V gene data show CDR1 as LNHDA and CDR2 as SQIVND (reference sequence). The CDR3 spells CASTRDRVLDQPQHF. The CDR3 region has the DNA TGTGCCAGTACCAGGGACAGGGTCCTCGATCAGCCCCAGCATTTT.

The chain carries TRBV2 and TRBJ2-7; 10 bases are a match to TRBD1. CDR1 is SNHLY and CDR2 is FYNNEI in the germline V gene. J was trimmed by 1 base and V by 7 bases; bases with no gene match: 7. This CDR3 is built from 15 residues. DNA for the CDR3: TGTGCCAGCAAGCCCCGGGACAGGGGTTCCTACGAGCAGTACTTC. This translates into CASKPRDRGSYEQYF.

V gene TRBV9 combines with J gene TRBJ2-3; 9 positions match TRBD2. The germline V gene has CDR1 SGDLS and CDR2 YYNGEE. The CDR3 covers 18 residues. Trimming cost V 0 bases and J 4 bases; bases outside gene matches: 12. CDR3 sequence: CASSVDQRSGGLADTQYF. The CDR3 DNA reads as TGTGCCAGCAGCGTAGATCAGAGGAGCGGGGGGTTGGCAGATACGCAGTATTTT.

The chain carries TRBV5-1 and TRBJ1-5, with D uncertain. V lost 5 bases and J lost 1, with 10 bases in between. The CDR3 covers 14 residues. Germline V gene lookup returns CDR1 SGHRS and CDR2 YFSETQ. CDR3 bases: TGCGCCAGCAGTACGGGATTAAGCAATCAGCCCCAGCATTTT. Translated: CASSTGLSNQPQHF.

This chain connects TRBV11-2 to TRBJ2-1, with 9 bases identical to TRBD2. CDR1 and CDR2 from the germline V gene are SGHAT and FQNNGV. CDR3 length: 14 amino acids. V lost 1 base, J lost 6 bases, and 1 base stayed unmatched. CDR3 loop: CASSLGLAANEQFF. CDR3 in DNA: TGTGCCAGCAGCTTAGGACTAGCGGCCAATGAGCAGTTCTTC.

Sample share makes this clone medium-sized. The chain couples TRBV19 to TRBJ2-7; 10 bases fit TRBD2. With V trimmed by 10 bases and J by 1 base, 10 bases remained unmatched. Looked up from germline, CDR1 is LNHDA and CDR2 is SQIVND (reference sequence). CDR3 length: 15 residues. In nucleotides, the CDR3 is TGTGCCACCTCATCCGGGACTAGCGTTTCCTACGAGCAGTACTTC. It yields the protein CATSSGTSVSYEQYF.

The chain joins TRBV7-9 to TRBJ1-4; 7 bases align to TRBD1. The ends lost 4 bases at V and 7 bases at J; junction bases unmatched: 9. CDR3 length: 15 residues. Germline lookup yields CDR1 SEHNR and CDR2 FQNEAQ (reference sequence). The CDR3 is CASSYAGRDSEKLFF. The CDR3 DNA reads TGTGCCAGCAGCTACGCTGGACGGGACAGTGAAAAACTGTTTTTT.